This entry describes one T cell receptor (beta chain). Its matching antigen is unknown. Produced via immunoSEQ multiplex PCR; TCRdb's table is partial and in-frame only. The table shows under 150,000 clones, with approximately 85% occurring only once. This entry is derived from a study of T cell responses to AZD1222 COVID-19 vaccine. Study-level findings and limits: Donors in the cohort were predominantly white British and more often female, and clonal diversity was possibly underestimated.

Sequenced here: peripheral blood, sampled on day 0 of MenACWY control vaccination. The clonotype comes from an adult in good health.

CDR3 DNA: TGTGCCAGCATTCGGGGGGGGCACTATGGCTACACCTTC. Protein sequence: CASIRGGHYGYTF. The genes are TRBV12-3 or TRBV12-4 and TRBJ1-2; possible D gene TRBD1, 6 bases. Trimming stripped 7 bases from V and 3 bases from J, with 12 bases between. This CDR3 has 13 amino acids.